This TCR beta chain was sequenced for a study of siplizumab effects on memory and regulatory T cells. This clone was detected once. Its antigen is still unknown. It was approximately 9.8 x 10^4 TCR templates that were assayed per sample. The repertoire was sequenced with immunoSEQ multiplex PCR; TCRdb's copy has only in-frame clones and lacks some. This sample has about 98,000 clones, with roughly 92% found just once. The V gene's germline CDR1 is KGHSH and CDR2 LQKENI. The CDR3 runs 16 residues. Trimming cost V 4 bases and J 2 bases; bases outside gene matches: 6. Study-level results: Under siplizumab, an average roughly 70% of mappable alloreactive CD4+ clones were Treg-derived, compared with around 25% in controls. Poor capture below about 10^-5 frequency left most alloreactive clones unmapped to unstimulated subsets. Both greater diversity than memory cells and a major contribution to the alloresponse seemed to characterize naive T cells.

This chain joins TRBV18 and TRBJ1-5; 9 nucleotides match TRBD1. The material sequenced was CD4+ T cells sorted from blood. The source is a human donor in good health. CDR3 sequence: CASSLGTGSGNQPQHF. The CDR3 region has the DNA TGTGCCAGCTCACTCGGGACAGGGTCGGGCAATCAGCCCCAGCATTTT. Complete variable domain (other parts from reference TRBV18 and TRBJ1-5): NAGVMQNPRHLVRRRGQEARLRCSPMKGHSHVYWYRQLPEEGLKFMVYLQKENIIDESGMPKERFSAEFPKEGPSILRIQQVVRGDSAAYFCASSLGTGSGNQPQHFGDGTRLSIL.